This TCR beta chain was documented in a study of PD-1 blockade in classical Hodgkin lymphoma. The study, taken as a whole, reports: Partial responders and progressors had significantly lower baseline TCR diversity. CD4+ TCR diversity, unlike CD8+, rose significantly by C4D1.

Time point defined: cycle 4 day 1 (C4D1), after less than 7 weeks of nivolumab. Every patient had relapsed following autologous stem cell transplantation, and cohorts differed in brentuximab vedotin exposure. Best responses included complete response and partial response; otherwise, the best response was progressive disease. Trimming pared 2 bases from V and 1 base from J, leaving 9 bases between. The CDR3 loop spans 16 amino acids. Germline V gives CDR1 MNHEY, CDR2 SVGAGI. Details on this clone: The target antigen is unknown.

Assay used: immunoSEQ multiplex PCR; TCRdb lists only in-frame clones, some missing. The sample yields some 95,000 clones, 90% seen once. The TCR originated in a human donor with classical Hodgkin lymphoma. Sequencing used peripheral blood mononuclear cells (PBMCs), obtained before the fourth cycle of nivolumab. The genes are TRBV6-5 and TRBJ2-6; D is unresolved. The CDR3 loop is CASSYLTGSGANVLTF. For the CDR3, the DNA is TGTGCCAGCAGTTACCTGACGGGTTCTGGGGCCAACGTCCTGACTTTC.